The 7 T cell receptor beta chains below come from one sample, sequenced in a study of T cell changes during pregnancy in multiple sclerosis. Here immunoSEQ multiplex PCR was the method, and the copy in TCRdb shows in-frame clones only, minus some. The data contain around 65,000 clones, roughly 87% of them singletons. The specimen comprised peripheral blood, sampled in the first trimester of pregnancy. These receptor sequences come from a female donor with multiple sclerosis, enrolled in a pregnancy study.

The J gene is TRBJ1-5, the V gene TRBV19; a weak D match, TRBD1 (5 bases). Trimming stripped 6 bases from V and 1 base from J, with 13 bases between. Germline assignment: CDR1 LNHDA and CDR2 SQIVND (reference sequence). The CDR3 is 15 residues long. Here the CDR3 reads CASSPTGPSNQPQHF. The CDR3 DNA reads as TGTGCCAGTAGCCCTACAGGTCCCAGCAATCAGCCCCAGCATTTT.

In its sample, this clone was seen once. The chain is built from TRBV11-2 and TRBJ2-6; 7 bases align to TRBD1. The V and J ends lost 3 bases and 2 bases, in that order; junction bases with no gene match: 1. Germline CDR1 and CDR2: SGHAT and FQNNGV. This CDR3 has 15 residues. CDR3 sequence reads: CASSFDRAGANVLTF. The CDR3, as DNA: TGTGCCAGCAGCTTCGACAGGGCTGGGGCCAACGTCCTGACTTTC.

This clone was recorded once. The chain links TRBV19 to TRBJ2-7; perhaps TRBD1 as D (6 bases). CDR3 length equals 16 residues. From germline, CDR1 is LNHDA and CDR2 SQIVND (reference sequence). With 6 bases removed from V and 2 bases from J, the gap between germline ends came to 20 bases. The CDR3 region is CASSRTGISAAYEQYF. The CDR3 bases are TGTGCCAGTAGCAGAACAGGGATAAGTGCGGCCTACGAGCAGTACTTC.

The V gene is TRBV11-1, the J gene TRBJ2-7; TRBD2 aligns across 7 bases. With 2 bases clipped from V and 2 bases from J, the junction kept 9 bases outside the gene matches. This CDR3 contains 16 residues. CDR1 SGHAT and CDR2 FQDESV come from the germline V gene (reference sequence). This CDR3 is CASSLPSTRGAYEQYF. As DNA, the CDR3 is TGTGCCAGCAGCTTACCAAGCACTCGGGGGGCCTACGAGCAGTACTTC.

V gene TRBV5-4 combines with J gene TRBJ2-6, with 10 positions matching TRBD1. CDR3 size: 19 residues. Germline trimming cut 3 bases from V and 1 base from J; bases unmatched to any gene: 10. Germline CDR1 reads SGHNT; CDR2 reads YYREEE (reference sequence). The CDR3 DNA reads as TGTGCCAGCAGCTCTGACCGGGACAGGGGATCATCTGGGGCCAACGTCCTGACTTTC. Translated: CASSSDRDRGSSGANVLTF.

The rearrangement uses TRBV18 and TRBJ1-3; D is perhaps TRBD1 (6 bases). V lost 6 bases and J 0 bases, leaving 24 bases between the germline ends. The CDR3 runs to 19 residues. Germline V gives CDR1 KGHSH, CDR2 LQKENI. CDR3 region: CASSNEQGLSPLSGNTIYF. Here the CDR3 DNA reads TGTGCCAGCTCCAACGAACAGGGCCTATCCCCTCTCTCTGGAAACACCATATATTTT.

This clone was found a few times. This rearrangement joins TRBV13 to TRBJ2-1, with D perhaps TRBD1 (6 bases). Per germline, CDR1 PRHDT and CDR2 FYEKMQ (reference sequence). This CDR3 comprises 15 residues. The germline V and J ends were trimmed by 4 bases and 3 bases, with 13 bases remaining between them. As DNA, the CDR3 is TGTGCCAGCAGCTCCTCCGGACAGATCTACAATGAGCAGTTCTTC. Its protein is CASSSSGQIYNEQFF. Looking up the rest from reference TRBV13 and TRBJ2-1 gives the full variable domain: AAGVIQSPRHLIKEKRETATLKCYPIPRHDTVYWYQQGPGQDPQFLISFYEKMQSDKGSIPDRFSAQQFSDYHSELNMSSLELGDSALYFCASSSSGQIYNEQFFGPGTRLTVL.